What follows are 18 T cell receptor beta chains derived from one specimen sequenced in a study of cytomegalovirus exposure and HLA in healthy donors. The PCR contained 60 Vbeta and 13 Jbeta primers. Method: immunoSEQ multiplex PCR; TCRdb's copy keeps in-frame clones and lacks some. Among 120,000 or so clones listed, around 75% were seen once. The sample consisted of PBMCs. The receptor source for this set is a woman aged 40 to 50 in good health and CMV-seropositive.

This clone has only a few counts. Here the CDR3 reads CASSPGLAVPSTDTQYF. The CDR3 bases are TGTGCCAGCAGCCCCGGACTAGCGGTTCCTAGCACAGATACGCAGTATTTT. The chain employs TRBV11-3 and TRBJ2-3; 10 positions agree with TRBD2. CDR3 length equals 17 residues. Trimming removed 5 bases from V and 0 bases from J; junction bases left unmatched: 8. Per the germline V gene, CDR1 is SGHNT and CDR2 is YENEEA. Looking up the rest from reference TRBV11-3 and TRBJ2-3 gives the full variable domain: EAGVVQSPRYKIIEKKQPVAFWCNPISGHNTLYWYLQNLGQGPELLIRYENEEAVDDSQLPKDRFSAERLKGVDSTLKIQPAELGDSAVYLCASSPGLAVPSTDTQYFGPGTRLTVL.

The rearrangement links TRBV6-5 to TRBJ2-3, with 8 bases lining up with TRBD2. The V segment lost 2 bases and the J segment 1 base; nucleotides outside the gene matches: 5. Germline CDR1 MNHEY, CDR2 SVGAGI. This CDR3 spans 16 amino acids. For the CDR3, the DNA is TGTGCCAGCAGTTACCGGGGGGGCGGGGGCACAGATACGCAGTATTTT. Translation: CASSYRGGGGTDTQYF.

This sequence joins TRBV7-3 and TRBJ2-2; 7 bases are a match to TRBD1. Germline assignment: CDR1 SGHTA and CDR2 FQGTGA. The CDR3 is 16 amino acids. The junction had 8 bases not matched to a gene; V was cut back by 5 bases and J by 2 bases. The CDR3 DNA is TGTGCCAGCAGCGCCGCCGGGACAGCTAACACCGGGGAGCTGTTTTTT. Its translation: CASSAAGTANTGELFF. The whole variable domain, remainder taken from reference TRBV7-3 and TRBJ2-2, is GAGVSQTPSNKVTEKGKYVELRCDPISGHTALYWYRQSLGQGPEFLIYFQGTGAADDSGLPNDRFFAVRPEGSVSTLKIQRTERGDSAVYLCASSAAGTANTGELFFGEGSRLTVL.

This chain uses TRBV23-1 with TRBJ1-6; possible D gene TRBD1, 6 bases. TRBV23-1 is an ORF, with its function uncertain. The V end was cut by 9 bases, the J end by 2 bases, with 20 bases between. The CDR3 runs to 17 residues. The CDR3: CASNWSGGRPYNSPLHF. CDR3 nucleotides: TGCGCCAGTAACTGGAGCGGGGGCAGGCCCTATAATTCACCCCTCCACTTT.

V usage is TRBV5-1 and J usage is TRBJ2-3; TRBD2 agrees at 9 bases. V gave up 0 bases and J gave up 2 bases; unmatched junction bases: 4. Looked up from germline, CDR1 is SGHRS and CDR2 is YFSETQ. CDR3 length: 16 residues. The CDR3 coding sequence is TGCGCCAGCAGCTTGGCTTCTAGCGGGGTCACAGATACGCAGTATTTT. The encoded protein is CASSLASSGVTDTQYF.

V usage is TRBV5-1 and J usage is TRBJ2-1; 7 positions match TRBD2. This CDR3 is 20 amino acids long. CDR1 is SGHRS and CDR2 is YFSETQ in the germline V gene. V lost 0 bases, J lost 0 bases, and 15 bases stayed unmatched. The CDR3, as DNA: TGCGCCAGCAGCTTGGCCATTAAGGCTAGCGGTAAGAGCTCCTACAATGAGCAGTTCTTC. Protein product: CASSLAIKASGKSSYNEQFF.

The rearrangement uses TRBV7-9 and TRBJ1-1; no clear D. Trimming left V 2 bases short and J 1 base short, with 5 bases between. This CDR3 is 13 amino acids long. Germline values: CDR1 SEHNR, CDR2 FQNEAQ (reference sequence). The CDR3 protein is CASSLQENTEAFF. The CDR3 DNA reads as TGTGCCAGCAGCTTACAGGAGAACACTGAAGCTTTCTTT.

The gene calls are TRBV7-6 and TRBJ1-1; D is undetermined. Trimming cost V 5 bases and J 1 base, with 11 bases left between them. CDR3 length: 14 residues. Germline lookup yields CDR1 SGHVS and CDR2 FNYEAQ. The CDR3 nucleotides are TGTGCCAGCAGCCCGTCGACACAGAACACTGAAGCTTTCTTT. Protein sequence: CASSPSTQNTEAFF.

The genes are TRBV30 and TRBJ2-1, with TRBD1 identical over 9 bases. The CDR3 is 14 amino acids. With 1 base clipped from V and 8 bases from J, the junction kept 6 bases outside the gene matches. Germline V gene sequence: CDR1 GTSNPN, CDR2 SVGIG (reference sequence). CDR3 loop: CAWSDGTGLDEQFF. CDR3 DNA: TGTGCCTGGAGTGATGGGACAGGGTTGGATGAGCAGTTCTTC.

This clone was counted a few times. The rearrangement uses TRBV4-2 and TRBJ2-7; TRBD1 matches 8 bases. Per the germline V gene, CDR1 is LGHNA and CDR2 is YNFKEQ. With V trimmed by 1 base and J by 4 bases, 18 bases remained unmatched. The CDR3 runs to 19 residues. In DNA, the CDR3 is TGTGCCAGCAGCCAAGGGGACAGGTACGAGACGTACTTACCTTACGAGCAGTACTTC. Protein product: CASSQGDRYETYLPYEQYF.

The CDR3 bases are TGTGCCAGTAAGGCGGCGAACACCGGGGAGCTGTTTTTT. This gives the protein CASKAANTGELFF. This chain connects TRBV19 to TRBJ2-2, with unresolved D. Germline CDR1 is LNHDA and CDR2 is SQIVND (reference sequence). This CDR3 is 13 amino acids long. The V and J ends lost 7 bases and 0 bases respectively, with 6 bases between them. The variable domain in full, with the rest retrieved from reference TRBV19 and TRBJ2-2, is DGGITQSPKYLFRKEGQNVTLSCEQNLNHDAMYWYRQDPGQGLRLIYYSQIVNDFQKGDIAEGYSVSREKKESFPLTVTSAQKNPTAFYLCASKAANTGELFFGEGSRLTVL.

The chain recombines TRBV7-9 with TRBJ2-2, with 10 nucleotides matching TRBD2. Germline V gives CDR1 SEHNR, CDR2 FQNEAQ (reference sequence). The length of the CDR3 is 17 residues. V lost 5 bases, J lost 2 bases, and 8 bases stayed unmatched. CDR3 loop: CASSGLAGVRNTGELFF. CDR3 nucleotide sequence: TGTGCCAGCAGCGGTCTAGCGGGGGTGAGAAACACCGGGGAGCTGTTTTTT.

This clone was seen more than once but under ten times. The V and J genes are TRBV7-6 and TRBJ2-7; possible D gene TRBD2, 5 bases. There are 15 residues in the CDR3. V lost 5 bases and J lost 5, with 19 bases in between. Germline V gene lookup returns CDR1 SGHVS and CDR2 FNYEAQ. This chain's CDR3 is CASSQPGEGRDEQYF. The DNA for the CDR3 is TGTGCCAGCAGCCAACCCGGCGAGGGCCGCGACGAGCAGTACTTC.

This CDR3 reads CATSRAENTEAFF. The CDR3, as DNA: TGTGCCACCAGCAGAGCAGAGAACACTGAAGCTTTCTTT. This chain links TRBV15 with TRBJ1-1, with D hard to call. Per the germline V gene, CDR1 is LNHNV and CDR2 is YYDKDF (reference sequence). The V end lost 1 base, the J end lost 1 base, and 4 bases lay between the germline ends. The CDR3 has 13 residues. The full variable domain, its missing parts supplied by reference TRBV15 and TRBJ1-1, is DAMVIQNPRYQVTQFGKPVTLSCSQTLNHNVMYWYQQKSSQAPKLLFHYYDKDFNNEADTPDNFQSRRPNTSFCFLDIRSPGLGDTAMYLCATSRAENTEAFFGQGTRLTVV.

Concerning this clone itself: In the same sample, other DNA sequences code for this CDR3. This sequence joins TRBV7-2 and TRBJ2-7, with 10 bases matching TRBD1. The CDR3 sequence is 14 residues long. The V gene end was trimmed by 5 bases and the J gene end by 2 bases; junction bases not matched to a gene: 3. Germline V lookup: CDR1 SGHTA, CDR2 FQGNSA. CDR3 nucleotide sequence: TGTGCCAGCAGCCCGGGACAGGGGCCCTACGAGCAGTACTTC. Translated, it gives CASSPGQGPYEQYF.

This chain links TRBV4-3 with TRBJ1-6; 7 bases agree with TRBD1. CDR1 is LGHNA, CDR2 YSLEER, per germline. The CDR3 contains 14 residues. Losses at the gene ends were 4 bases for V and 7 bases for J; bases not matched to a gene: 4. CDR3 sequence (DNA): TGCGCCAGCAGCCTGACGACAGGGAATTCACCCCTCCACTTT. This encodes CASSLTTGNSPLHF.

The chain couples TRBV7-2 to TRBJ2-1; 15 bases agree with TRBD2. The trim removed 6 bases at V and 10 bases at J, leaving 7 bases unmatched. The CDR3 has 15 residues. CDR1 is SGHTA, CDR2 FQGNSA, per germline. CDR3 sequence (DNA): TGTGCCAGCAGACAGCCGGGACTAGCGGGGGGAGAGCAGTTCTTC. It translates to CASRQPGLAGGEQFF.

The gene calls are TRBV19 and TRBJ2-5; 9 nucleotides line up with TRBD1. Per germline, CDR1 LNHDA and CDR2 SQIVND (reference sequence). The J segment lost 4 bases and the V segment lost 4 bases, leaving 7 bases of the junction unmatched. The CDR3 is 15 amino acids. In DNA form, the CDR3 reads TGTGCCAGTAGTAGCCGGGACAGGGCGGGAGAGACCCAGTACTTC. Translating it yields CASSSRDRAGETQYF.